This TCR beta chain was identified in a study of tumor and adjacent non-tumor tissue in lung cancer. Study overall: Patients comprised eleven to twelve adenocarcinoma, a couple of squamous cell carcinoma and 1 small cell lung cancer.

This clonotype was found many times. RNA was extracted from bulk tissue without any cell sorting. Three rounds of nested PCR, following a modified ARM-PCR protocol, produced the TCRbeta library. TCRdb called the multiplex PCR reads again in MiXCR, with one record for every CDR3 protein. The sample has 55,000 to 75,000 distinct CDR3 sequences, about 61% seen once. The source of this sequence is a man aged 50 or older with non-small cell lung cancer. The sequencing sample was made of lung tumor tissue.

CDR3 region: CASSVRQGTLAKNIQYF. CDR3 nucleotides: TGCGCCAGCAGCGTTAGACAGGGCACCTTAGCCAAAAACATTCAGTACTTC. The genes are TRBV4-1 and TRBJ2-4; 7 bases are a match to TRBD1. From germline, CDR1 is MGHRA and CDR2 YSYEKL. J was trimmed by 0 bases and V by 5 bases; bases with no gene match: 10. The CDR3 length is 17 residues.